This TCR beta chain derives from a study of blood T cell repertoires in COVID-19. At the level of the study: Acute and convalescent COVID-19 samples came from the United States, Italy and Spain.

Here immunoSEQ multiplex PCR was the method, and the copy in TCRdb shows in-frame clones only, minus some. Of hundreds of thousands of clones in the sample, less than 85% were seen once. The source of this sequence is a woman in her late teens or twenties with acute or convalescent COVID-19. Specimen: peripheral blood.

The CDR3 loop is CASSSDTEAFF. CDR3 bases: TGTGCCAGCAGCTCCGACACTGAAGCTTTCTTT. This chain joins TRBV7-9 and TRBJ1-1; D is uncertain. CDR3 length: 11 amino acids. V was trimmed by 4 bases and J by 3 bases, leaving 3 bases between them. CDR1 and CDR2 from the germline V gene are SEHNR and FQNEAQ (reference sequence).